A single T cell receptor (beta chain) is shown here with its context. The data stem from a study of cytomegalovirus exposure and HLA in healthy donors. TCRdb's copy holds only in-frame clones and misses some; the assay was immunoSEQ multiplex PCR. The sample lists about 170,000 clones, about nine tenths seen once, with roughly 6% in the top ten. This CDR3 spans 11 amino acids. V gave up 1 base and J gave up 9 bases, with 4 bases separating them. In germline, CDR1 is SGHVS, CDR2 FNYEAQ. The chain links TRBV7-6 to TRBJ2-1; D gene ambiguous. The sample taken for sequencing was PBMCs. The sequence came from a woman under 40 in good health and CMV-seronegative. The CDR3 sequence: CASSLDSEQFF. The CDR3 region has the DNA TGTGCCAGCAGCTTAGACAGTGAGCAGTTCTTC.